What follows are 19 T cell receptor beta chains derived from one specimen sequenced in a study of control samples from healthy donors and cancer patients. Profiling relied on immunoSEQ multiplex PCR, and the TCRdb table lists in-frame clones only, not all of them. The data show 65,000 to 95,000 clones, approximately 89% seen once. The material sequenced was blood. All receptors derive from a man aged 45 to 65 in good health.

The chain joins TRBV4-2 to TRBJ1-1; the D gene is possibly TRBD1 (6 bases). Between the trimmed V and J ends, which lost 3 bases and 0 bases, there was a span of 20 bases. Germline V gene lookup returns CDR1 LGHNA and CDR2 YNFKEQ. The CDR3 spans 18 residues. CDR3 residues: CASSHPFGVTGLNTEAFF. DNA of the CDR3: TGTGCCAGCAGCCACCCATTTGGGGTTACAGGGTTGAACACTGAAGCTTTCTTT.

CDR3 nucleotide sequence: TGTGCCAGCGGCTTCTACGAGCAGTACTTC. The encoded protein is CASGFYEQYF. The chain couples TRBV14 to TRBJ2-7, with no clear D. Germline values: CDR1 SGHDN, CDR2 FVKESK. The CDR3 spans 10 residues. V was trimmed by 8 bases and J by 3 bases, leaving 5 bases between them.

The rearrangement joins TRBV11-1 to TRBJ2-7; 13 bases are shared with TRBD2. V was pared by 1 base and J by 3 bases, with 3 bases of the junction left unmatched. The CDR3 covers 16 residues. Germline V lookup: CDR1 SGHAT, CDR2 FQDESV (reference sequence). The CDR3, as DNA: TGTGCCAGCAGCTTAGTTCGGACTAGCGGGGGCTACGAGCAGTACTTC. It yields the protein CASSLVRTSGGYEQYF. The variable domain in full, with the rest retrieved from reference TRBV11-1 and TRBJ2-7, is EAEVAQSPRYKITEKSQAVAFWCDPISGHATLYWYRQILGQGPELLVQFQDESVVDDSQLPKDRFSAERLKGVDSTLKIQPAELGDSAMYLCASSLVRTSGGYEQYFGPGTRLTVT.

As regards this clone: Other DNA sequences in this sample translate to the same CDR3. This sequence joins TRBV24-1 and TRBJ1-2, with D uncertain. The V gene lost 2 bases and the J gene lost 6 bases, with 3 bases spanning the gap. The CDR3 extends over 11 amino acids. Germline V lookup: CDR1 KGHDR, CDR2 SFDVKD. The CDR3 nucleotides read TGTGCCACCAGTGATTATGATGGCTACACCTTC. The encoded protein is CATSDYDGYTF.

This clone appeared a single time. V usage is TRBV11-2 and J usage is TRBJ2-7; TRBD1 agrees at 9 bases. Per germline, CDR1 SGHAT and CDR2 FQNNGV. J lost 3 bases, V lost 4 bases, and 7 bases had no gene match. There are 15 residues in the CDR3. The CDR3 here is CASSSSYRGHYEQYF. CDR3 coding DNA: TGTGCCAGCAGCTCTTCATACAGGGGGCACTACGAGCAGTACTTC.

The genes are TRBV6-1 and TRBJ1-4, with no clear D. V dropped 3 bases and J dropped 2 bases, with 13 bases sitting between them. The CDR3 has 16 residues. Germline CDR1 is MNHNS and CDR2 is SASEGT. The DNA of the CDR3 is TGTGCCAGCAGTGACGGTTTCGGGAATACTAATGAAAAACTGTTTTTT. Amino acid sequence: CASSDGFGNTNEKLFF.

This chain connects TRBV6-6 to TRBJ1-6; D is undetermined. CDR3 size: 15 residues. Germline V lookup: CDR1 MNHNY, CDR2 SVGAGI (reference sequence). The germline V and J ends were trimmed by 5 bases and 8 bases, with 16 bases remaining between them. The CDR3 loop is CASSISGSGDSPLHF. CDR3 coding DNA: TGTGCCAGCAGTATCTCGGGATCCGGGGATTCACCCCTCCACTTT.

The chain couples TRBV10-1 to TRBJ2-2; D unresolved. Germline V gives CDR1 WNHNN, CDR2 SYGVQD (reference sequence). V lost 5 bases, J lost 6 bases, and 16 bases lay in between. The CDR3 runs to 15 residues. The DNA for the CDR3 is TGCGCCAGCAGTAGGACGCCCCTCACCTCCGGGGAGCTGTTTTTT. This translates into CASSRTPLTSGELFF.

DNA for the CDR3: TGTGCCAGCAGAACCCTCACCATTTTGATGTACTTC. It encodes CASRTLTILMYF. V usage is TRBV6-5 and J usage is TRBJ2-4; no firm D call. Deletions cut 6 bases from V and 15 bases from J, with 18 bases between. Germline CDR1 is MNHEY and CDR2 is SVGAGI. The CDR3 covers 12 residues.

This clone occurred once. The chain couples TRBV3-1 (or the pseudogene TRBV3-2) to TRBJ1-6; D remains unclear. V lost 4 bases and J 5 bases, leaving 9 bases between the germline ends. The germline V gene has CDR1 LGHDT and CDR2 YNNKEL (reference sequence). The CDR3 sequence is 14 residues long. The CDR3, as DNA: TGTGCCAGCAGCCCTCGCGGGGATAATTCACCCCTCCACTTT. Its protein is CASSPRGDNSPLHF.

The rearrangement uses TRBV29-1 and TRBJ2-7; D is uncertain. CDR1 SQVTM and CDR2 ANQGSEA come from the germline V gene. Trimming shortened V by 4 bases and J by 0 bases, and 10 bases separated the two germline ends. CDR3 length: 13 amino acids. This CDR3 reads CSVGTQFSYEQYF. The CDR3 DNA reads as TGCAGCGTTGGGACGCAATTCTCCTACGAGCAGTACTTC.

The chain carries TRBV30 and TRBJ1-6, with TRBD1 as a possible D gene (6 bases). V was cut by 0 bases and J by 2 bases, with 8 bases left in between. The germline CDR1 and CDR2 sequences are GTSNPN and SVGIG (reference sequence). The CDR3 loop spans 15 amino acids. CDR3 DNA: TGTGCCTGGAGTGTTCCAGGGGCCTATAATTCACCCCTCCACTTT. Translating gives CAWSVPGAYNSPLHF.

This chain connects TRBV11-3 to TRBJ2-7; possibly TRBD1 for D (6 bases). The CDR3 runs 14 residues. Between the trimmed V and J ends, which lost 5 bases and 3 bases, there was a span of 14 bases. The V gene's germline CDR1 is SGHNT and CDR2 YENEEA. CDR3 in DNA: TGTGCCAGCAGCGTCCGAGGGGGAGACTACGAGCAGTACTTC. Translated: CASSVRGGDYEQYF.

The chain joins TRBV27 to TRBJ2-7; D is undetermined. Trimming removed 5 bases from V and 3 bases from J, with 5 bases in between. This CDR3 region has 11 residues. Germline assignment: CDR1 MNHEY and CDR2 SMNVEV (reference sequence). The CDR3 here is CASSIGYEQYF. The CDR3 DNA reads as TGTGCCAGCAGTATCGGCTACGAGCAGTACTTC.

About this clone: The junction shows a germline mismatch at one end, possibly a read error. This chain links TRBV6-5 with TRBJ2-1; D not resolved. This CDR3 spans 13 amino acids. From germline, CDR1 is MNHEY and CDR2 SVGAGI. The CDR3 DNA reads TGTGCCAGCAGTTACTGGCCCTACGATGAGCAGTTCTTC. Translation gives CASSYWPYDEQFF.

V is TRBV27 and J is TRBJ1-1; unclear D gene. Germline loops: CDR1 MNHEY, CDR2 SMNVEV (reference sequence). The germline V and J ends were trimmed by 11 bases and 4 bases, with 5 bases remaining between them. The CDR3 consists of 9 residues. DNA of the CDR3: TGTGCCGGATCCACTGAAGCTTTCTTT. Translating gives CAGSTEAFF.

The rearrangement joins TRBV5-1 to TRBJ1-3, with TRBD1 identical over 7 bases. The ends lost 4 bases at V and 4 bases at J; junction bases unmatched: 14. This CDR3 has 17 amino acids. The germline gives CDR1 SGHRS, CDR2 YFSETQ. CDR3 bases: TGCGCCAGCAGCCCCGGCCCGGCAGGGGGACCCGGAAACACCATATATTTT. Translation gives CASSPGPAGGPGNTIYF.

About this clone: The sample holds other DNA sequences that translate to the same CDR3. The gene calls are TRBV9 and TRBJ1-4, with a tentative D call TRBD1 (5 bases). V was trimmed by 0 bases and J by 8 bases, leaving 11 bases between them. The CDR3 is 14 amino acids. Germline loops: CDR1 SGDLS, CDR2 YYNGEE. The CDR3 DNA reads as TGTGCCAGCAGCGTAGTCCAGGGCGGGGAAAAACTGTTTTTT. Amino acid sequence: CASSVVQGGEKLFF.

This chain connects TRBV7-2 to TRBJ2-7, with D possibly matching TRBD1 (6 bases). This CDR3 comprises 14 residues. Germline CDR1 SGHTA, CDR2 FQGNSA. Trimming shortened V by 0 bases and J by 2 bases, and 8 bases separated the two germline ends. The CDR3 loop reads CASSLAGAAYEQYF. In DNA form, the CDR3 reads TGTGCCAGCAGCTTAGCGGGGGCGGCCTACGAGCAGTACTTC.